This TCR beta chain was sequenced in a study of OX40 agonist ivuxolimab in advanced cancers. Across the whole study: Every 2 weeks, ivuxolimab was infused into the patients intravenously at between 0.01 and 10 mg/kg. People in dose escalation had one of these cancers: hepatocellular carcinoma, melanoma, renal cell or head and neck cancer.

Study results and limitations: Among some nonresponders, normalized T-cell clonal expansion was also low. Doses of 0.1 to 3.0 mg/kg were accompanied by clonal expansion of CD4+ and CD8+ blood T cells by week 6.

V was shortened by 2 bases and J by 13 bases, with 11 bases between the two germline ends. The germline V gene has CDR1 GTSNPN and CDR2 SVGIG (reference sequence). The CDR3 loop spans 11 amino acids. This clone was seen just once. The target antigen is unknown. Libraries were prepared by immunoSEQ multiplex PCR; TCRdb keeps only in-frame clonotypes and omits some of them. The table includes fewer than 45,000 clones, around 82% detected once. The origin of this receptor is an adult with an advanced solid tumor such as melanoma, head and neck, liver or kidney cancer. Sample: CD4+ or CD8+ T cells sorted from blood, taken in a trial of the OX40 agonist ivuxolimab. V and J are TRBV30 and TRBJ2-2; D not certain. CDR3 DNA sequence: TGTGCCTGGAGTTCCTCGGCCCTGCTGTTTTTT. Its protein product is CAWSSSALLFF. Full variable domain (remainder filled in from reference TRBV30 and TRBJ2-2): SQTIHQWPATLVQPVGSPLSLECTVEGTSNPNLYWYRQAAGRGLQLLFYSVGIGQISSEVPQNLSASRPQDRQFILSSKKLLLSDSGFYLCAWSSSALLFFGEGSRLTVL.